This T cell receptor beta chain was recorded in a study of blood T cell repertoires in COVID-19. Across the whole study: T cells, B-cell-depleted T cells, or PBMCs supplied cDNA or gDNA.

Some clones are missing from TCRdb's copy, which holds only in-frame ones; the method was immunoSEQ multiplex PCR. The table lists roughly 190,000 clones, 84% of them singletons. Germline V gene lookup returns CDR1 SGHRS and CDR2 YFSETQ. Trimming pared 7 bases from V and 3 bases from J, leaving 13 bases between. This CDR3 is 14 amino acids long. The sequence was obtained from a human donor with acute or convalescent COVID-19. The donor label of this sample is uncertain. The chain uses TRBV5-1 and TRBJ1-4; D might be TRBD1 (5 bases). Sequenced: peripheral blood. CDR3 nucleotides: TGCGCCAGCGCGTTCGGGGGAGCTAATGAAAAACTGTTTTTT. The encoded protein is CASAFGGANEKLFF.